A single sample gave rise to the 21 T cell receptor beta chains below, sequenced in a study of OX40 agonist ivuxolimab in advanced cancers. Clones were read by immunoSEQ multiplex PCR, and TCRdb kept only the in-frame ones, dropping some. The table lists some 46,000 clones, more than 80% of them singletons, with about 12% in the top ten. The input for sequencing was CD4+ or CD8+ T cells sorted from blood, taken in a trial of the OX40 agonist ivuxolimab. The receptor source for this set is an adult with an advanced solid tumor such as melanoma, head and neck, liver or kidney cancer.

The chain combines TRBV5-1 with TRBJ2-7, with 7 bases lining up with TRBD1. The germline V gene encodes CDR1 SGHRS and CDR2 YFSETQ. Germline trimming cut 5 bases from V and 3 bases from J; bases unmatched to any gene: 2. The CDR3 is 12 amino acids. CDR3 amino acids: CASSGQVYEQYF. CDR3 sequence (DNA): TGCGCCAGCAGTGGACAGGTCTACGAGCAGTACTTC.

The gene calls are TRBV9 and TRBJ2-1; 10 bases fit TRBD2. The CDR3 has 16 amino acids. Germline CDR1 is SGDLS and CDR2 is YYNGEE. V lost 2 bases to trimming and J lost 5 bases; unmatched junction nucleotides: 7. CDR3 region: CASSVLVAGGNNEQFF. In nucleotides, the CDR3 is TGTGCCAGCAGCGTTTTGGTAGCGGGAGGAAACAATGAGCAGTTCTTC. The full variable domain, in which reference TRBV9 and TRBJ2-1 provide the parts outside the CDR3, is DSGVTQTPKHLITATGQRVTLRCSPRSGDLSVYWYQQSLDQGLQFLIQYYNGEERAKGNILERFSAQQFPDLHSELNLSSLELGDSALYFCASSVLVAGGNNEQFFGPGTRLTVL.

The chain recombines TRBV18 with TRBJ1-5, with D unclear. The CDR3 covers 12 residues. Germline lookup yields CDR1 KGHSH and CDR2 LQKENI. V gave up 3 bases and J gave up 5 bases, with 5 bases separating them. The CDR3 DNA reads TGTGCCAGCTCACCCGGGGATCAGCCCCAGCATTTT. It yields the protein CASSPGDQPQHF.

The rearrangement joins TRBV19 to TRBJ2-1, with TRBD1 matching 10 bases. This CDR3 contains 15 residues. After removal of 1 base from V and 6 bases from J, the junction contained 3 bases not matched to a gene. Per the germline V gene, CDR1 is LNHDA and CDR2 is SQIVND (reference sequence). The CDR3 DNA sequence: TGTGCCAGTAGTATAGTTGGGACAGGGGCCAATGAGCAGTTCTTC. This sequence encodes CASSIVGTGANEQFF.

V gene TRBV5-6 combines with J gene TRBJ2-7; D remains unclear. Germline assignment: CDR1 SGHDT and CDR2 YYEEEE. Trimming removed 0 bases from V and 2 bases from J, with 6 bases in between. This CDR3 comprises 13 residues. The CDR3: CASSLDTAYEQYF. The CDR3 coding sequence is TGTGCCAGCAGCTTGGACACCGCCTACGAGCAGTACTTC.

The V and J genes are TRBV11-2 and TRBJ1-5; D uncertain. V was cut by 1 base and J by 0 bases, with 7 bases left in between. This CDR3 is built from 15 residues. Germline CDR1 and CDR2: SGHAT and FQNNGV. The DNA of the CDR3 is TGTGCCAGCAGCTTAGCGTACGGTAGCAATCAGCCCCAGCATTTT. Translated: CASSLAYGSNQPQHF.

Only one count was recorded for this clone. The genes are TRBV14 and TRBJ2-5; D uncertain. This CDR3 has 13 residues. The V end was cut by 1 base, the J end by 7 bases, with 10 bases between. Germline V CDR1 and CDR2: SGHDN, FVKESK. This CDR3 is CASSQGVTGTQYF. The CDR3 bases are TGTGCCAGCAGCCAAGGCGTAACCGGGACCCAGTACTTC.

The genes are TRBV7-9 and TRBJ1-5; no clear D. CDR1 and CDR2 (germline): SEHNR, FQNEAQ (reference sequence). The CDR3 has 15 amino acids. Trimming cost V 5 bases and J 8 bases, with 19 bases left between them. CDR3: CASSPEAGSWEPQHF. The DNA of the CDR3 is TGTGCCAGCAGCCCGGAGGCAGGTTCCTGGGAGCCCCAGCATTTT.

The CDR3 sequence is CASSPRTGIMNTEAFF. The CDR3 DNA reads as TGTGCCAGCAGCCCCCGGACAGGGATAATGAACACTGAAGCTTTCTTT. The V gene is TRBV9, the J gene TRBJ1-1; 8 bases are shared with TRBD1. This CDR3 has 16 residues. The trim removed 4 bases at V and 0 bases at J, leaving 8 bases unmatched. The germline CDR1 and CDR2 sequences are SGDLS and YYNGEE.

This chain joins TRBV9 and TRBJ2-2; 7 bases align to TRBD1. The CDR3 consists of 15 residues. V trimming: 6 bases; J trimming: 4 bases; junction bases outside the gene matches: 9. Germline lookup yields CDR1 SGDLS and CDR2 YYNGEE. CDR3 coding DNA: TGTGCCAGCACCCTAGGGGGCTCTGGCACCGGGGAGCTGTTTTTT. Amino acids: CASTLGGSGTGELFF.

The rearrangement links TRBV10-3 to TRBJ1-5, with D perhaps matching TRBD1 (6 bases). The V gene lost 0 bases and the J gene lost 3 bases, with 12 bases spanning the gap. The germline CDR1 and CDR2 sequences are ENHRY and SYGVKD. The CDR3 covers 16 residues. The CDR3 DNA reads TGTGCCATCAGTGAGTCGGGGGGCCTTATCAATCAGCCCCAGCATTTT. This gives the protein CAISESGGLINQPQHF.

The chain has TRBV9 and TRBJ1-5; TRBD1 agrees at 9 bases. CDR3 length: 15 amino acids. V was pared by 5 bases and J by 1 base, with 4 bases of the junction left unmatched. Germline V CDR1 and CDR2: SGDLS, YYNGEE. The CDR3 region is CASSGTGTSNQPQHF. The CDR3 DNA sequence: TGTGCCAGCAGTGGGACAGGGACGAGCAATCAGCCCCAGCATTTT.

The chain couples TRBV6-1 to TRBJ1-1; D is unresolved. V lost 8 bases, J lost 0 bases, and 7 bases lay in between. Germline assignment: CDR1 MNHNS and CDR2 SASEGT. The CDR3 has 12 residues. CDR3 sequence: CASGRLNTEAFF. CDR3 nucleotide sequence: TGTGCCAGCGGACGGTTGAACACTGAAGCTTTCTTT.

This chain connects TRBV18 to TRBJ2-7; TRBD1 matches 7 bases. Germline-derived CDR1 and CDR2 are KGHSH and LQKENI. With V trimmed by 0 bases and J by 2 bases, 1 base remained unmatched. The CDR3 spans 14 residues. This CDR3 reads CASSPPDRPYEQYF. The CDR3 bases are TGTGCCAGCTCACCACCGGACAGGCCCTACGAGCAGTACTTC.

This clone was picked up a small number of times. The chain recombines TRBV5-4 with TRBJ2-3; 8 bases are shared with TRBD1. The CDR3 has 17 amino acids. Germline CDR1 and CDR2: SGHNT and YYREEE (reference sequence). V was pared by 0 bases and J by 0 bases, with 6 bases of the junction left unmatched. Here the CDR3 DNA reads TGTGCCAGCAGCTTGGTCTCAGGGGGCGGTAGCACAGATACGCAGTATTTT. Amino acids: CASSLVSGGGSTDTQYF. The variable domain in full, completed from reference TRBV5-4 and TRBJ2-3, reads ETGVTQSPTHLIKTRGQQVTLRCSSQSGHNTVSWYQQALGQGPQFIFQYYREEENGRGNFPPRFSGLQFPNYSSELNVNALELDDSALYLCASSLVSGGGSTDTQYFGPGTRLTVL.

In this sample, this clone turned up a few times. The V call is TRBV6-5, the J call TRBJ1-1; 7 bases map to TRBD1. In germline, CDR1 is MNHEY, CDR2 SVGAGI. V trimming: 0 bases; J trimming: 8 bases; junction bases outside the gene matches: 6. The CDR3 sequence is 14 residues long. CDR3 region: CASSYSRGGTEAFF. CDR3 DNA: TGTGCCAGCAGTTACTCACGAGGGGGCACCGAAGCTTTCTTT.

The chain links TRBV5-1 to TRBJ1-5; D gene ambiguous. The CDR3 totals 14 residues. Germline CDR1 reads SGHRS; CDR2 reads YFSETQ. V lost 0 bases and J 7 bases, leaving 11 bases between the germline ends. As DNA, the CDR3 is TGCGCCAGCAGCTTGGCCCCGGGAACCCAGCCCCAGCATTTT. Amino acids: CASSLAPGTQPQHF.

The genes are TRBV2 and TRBJ2-1; no firm D call. The length of the CDR3 is 12 residues. Germline V lookup: CDR1 SNHLY, CDR2 FYNNEI. V was shortened by 8 bases and J by 7 bases, with 12 bases between the two germline ends. The CDR3 here is CASLTERNEQFF. The DNA of the CDR3 is TGTGCCAGCCTGACTGAAAGGAATGAGCAGTTCTTC.

V and J are TRBV29-1 and TRBJ1-2, with D possibly matching TRBD1 (5 bases). This CDR3 has 12 residues. The germline gives CDR1 SQVTM, CDR2 ANQGSEA. Deletions cut 3 bases from V and 6 bases from J, with 11 bases between. This CDR3 is CSVDRSRDGYTF. CDR3 DNA: TGCAGCGTTGATAGGAGCAGGGATGGCTACACCTTC.

This rearrangement joins TRBV6-5 to TRBJ2-3; no definite D call. This CDR3 is built from 14 residues. CDR1 MNHEY and CDR2 SVGAGI come from the germline V gene. Between the trimmed V and J ends, which lost 0 bases and 0 bases, there was a span of 4 bases. The CDR3 is CASSYSESTDTQYF. The DNA for the CDR3 is TGTGCCAGCAGTTACTCAGAGAGCACAGATACGCAGTATTTT.

This sequence joins TRBV5-5 and TRBJ2-7; D remains ambiguous. With 6 bases removed from V and 3 bases from J, the gap between germline ends came to 22 bases. CDR1 is SGHKS and CDR2 is YYEKEE in the germline V gene (reference sequence). CDR3 size: 16 residues. CDR3 in amino acids: CASTHKWAGPLYEQYF. CDR3 in DNA: TGTGCCAGCACCCATAAGTGGGCAGGTCCCCTCTACGAGCAGTACTTC.